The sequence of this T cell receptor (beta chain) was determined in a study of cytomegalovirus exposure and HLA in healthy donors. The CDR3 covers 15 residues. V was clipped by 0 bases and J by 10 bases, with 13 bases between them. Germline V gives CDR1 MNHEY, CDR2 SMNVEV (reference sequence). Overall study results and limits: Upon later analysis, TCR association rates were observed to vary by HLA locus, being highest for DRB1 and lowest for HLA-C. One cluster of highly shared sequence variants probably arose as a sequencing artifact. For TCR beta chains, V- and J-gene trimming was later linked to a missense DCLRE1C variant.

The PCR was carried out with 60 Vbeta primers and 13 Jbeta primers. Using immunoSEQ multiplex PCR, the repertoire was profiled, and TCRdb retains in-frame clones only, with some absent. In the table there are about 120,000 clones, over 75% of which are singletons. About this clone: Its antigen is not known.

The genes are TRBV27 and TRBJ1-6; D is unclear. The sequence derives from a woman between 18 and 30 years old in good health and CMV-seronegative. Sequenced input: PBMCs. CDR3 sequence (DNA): TGTGCCAGCAGTTTATCGATAATGGAGTCCTCACCCCTCCACTTT. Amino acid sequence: CASSLSIMESSPLHF.